Listed below are T cell receptor beta chains from one sample, sequenced in a study of Graves' ophthalmopathy and Graves' hyperthyroidism. TCRdb passed the multiplex PCR reads through MiXCR, listing each CDR3 protein once. The sample carries almost 750,000 distinct CDR3 sequences, about 44% recorded once. The specimen sequenced was peripheral blood. The receptors were gathered from an adult man with Graves' ophthalmopathy. Each CDR3 is given with its conserved first and last residue. The order of the fields is J gene, V gene, clone size, D gene, CDR3 DNA, CDR3 protein. D genes are given only for firm matches. Clone size is not always given. Where it is, it says once, few, many or a class for expanded clones.

>TRBJ1-3|TRBV6-1|-|-
TGTGCCAGCAGTGAAGCGCAGCAGAACTCTGGAAACACCATATATTTT
CASSEAQQNSGNTIYF
>TRBJ2-7|TRBV5-5|few|TRBD2
TGTGCCAGCAGCTTCCCTGGCCGACTAGCTGAAGAGCAGTACTTC
CASSFPGRLAEEQYF
>TRBJ1-1|TRBV7-9|many|TRBD1
TGTGCCAGCAGCTTAGATCGCAGGGGGCAAGCTTTCTTT
CASSLDRRGQAFF
>TRBJ1-2|TRBV6-5|-|TRBD1
TGTGCCAGCAGTTACTCCCCGGGACAGGTCTATGGCTACACCTTC
CASSYSPGQVYGYTF
>TRBJ2-2|TRBV7-2|-|-
TGTGCCAGCAGCCCCGGACAGAGGGGGACCGGGGAGCTGTTTTTT
CASSPGQRGTGELFF
>TRBJ2-7|TRBV25-1|many|TRBD1
TGTGCCAGCAGGGTCCCTACAGGGGGTGAAGGCTACGAGCAGTACTTC
CASRVPTGGEGYEQYF
>TRBJ2-6|TRBV2|many|-
TGTGCCAGCTTTCAGGAGGAGGGCTCTGGGGCCAACGTCCTGACTTTC
CASFQEEGSGANVLTF
>TRBJ2-5|TRBV29-1|-|-
TGCAGCGTTGGCCGGGGGACGGCCCAAGAGACCCAGTACTTC
CSVGRGTAQETQYF
>TRBJ1-4|TRBV25-1|-|-
TGTGCCAGCAGTGATAGTGCTGACGAAAAACTGTTTTTT
CASSDSADEKLFF
>TRBJ1-2|TRBV30|few|-
TGTGCCTGGCAGGGGATGAGTGGCTACACCTTC
CAWQGMSGYTF
>TRBJ1-2|TRBV10-3|many|TRBD1
TGTGCCATCGGGTTCCCCGGACAGGGCAGCTATGGCTACACCTTC
CAIGFPGQGSYGYTF
>TRBJ1-5|TRBV10-3|many|-
TGTGCCATCAGTGAGGATAGCAATCAGCCCCAGCATTTT
CAISEDSNQPQHF
>TRBJ1-1|TRBV15|many|-
TGTGCCACCAGCGGTCTATCGGCCGGACAGAACACTGAAGCTTTCTTT
CATSGLSAGQNTEAFF
>TRBJ2-2|TRBV9|-|TRBD1
TGTGCCAGCAGCGTAGGTGGGACAGGGGTTACCGGGGAGCTGTTTTTT
CASSVGGTGVTGELFF
>TRBJ1-1|TRBV20-1|-|-
TGCAGTGCTAAAGTGGAAATTACAGGCCTAGGGGGAACTGAAGCTTTCTTT
CSAKVEITGLGGTEAFF
>TRBJ1-2|TRBV5-8|many|-
TGTGCCAGCAGCTTGGTAGGAGCGGCTAACTATGGCTACACCTTC
CASSLVGAANYGYTF
>TRBJ2-5|TRBV12-3/TRBV12-4|many|-
TGTGCCAGCAGTTTTTCAGCGGGCCAAGAGACCCAGTACTTC
CASSFSAGQETQYF
>TRBJ2-7|TRBV7-2|many|TRBD2
TGTGCCAGCAGCTCCGGACTAGCGGGACGATCGTACTTC
CASSSGLAGRSYF
>TRBJ1-6|TRBV2|-|-
TGTGCCAGCAGTTTAGGAGCGGAAAGATATAATTCACCCCTCCACTTT
CASSLGAERYNSPLHF
>TRBJ2-3|TRBV29-1|-|-
TGCAGCGTTTCTAGCGCCGCTAGCACAGATACGCAGTATTTT
CSVSSAASTDTQYF
>TRBJ1-2|TRBV4-2|-|TRBD1
TGTGCCAGCAGCTTAAACGGACAGGGGGAGGTTGGCTACACCTTC
CASSLNGQGEVGYTF
>TRBJ1-5|TRBV24-1|-|TRBD1
TGTGCCACCAGTGAGGCAGGGGGCGCGGTATGGGAAGAGACCCAGCATTTT
CATSEAGGAVWEETQHF
>TRBJ2-5|TRBV30|-|-
TGTGCCTGGAGTGTTCAGCAAGAGACCCAGTACTTC
CAWSVQQETQYF
>TRBJ1-6|TRBV7-9|-|-
TGTGCCAGCAGTTCGTCGGCAGGGGAAAATTCACCCCTCCACTTT
CASSSSAGENSPLHF
>TRBJ1-1|TRBV12-3/TRBV12-4|few|TRBD1
TGTGCCAGCAGTTACGGACAGGGTTTGACCACTGAAGCTTTCTTT
CASSYGQGLTTEAFF
>TRBJ2-7|TRBV12-3/TRBV12-4|few|-
TGTGCCAGCAGTTTATTACCCAAGTCCTACGAGCAGTACTTC
CASSLLPKSYEQYF
>TRBJ2-6|TRBV7-2|-|-
TGTGCCAGCAGCTTTCTTCCGGGACACCTCGACTCTGGGGCCAACGTCCTGACTTTC
CASSFLPGHLDSGANVLTF
>TRBJ2-5|TRBV7-2|few|TRBD2
TGTGCCAGCAGCTCCGGACTAGCGGGGTGGGACCAAGAGACCCAGTACTTC
CASSSGLAGWDQETQYF
>TRBJ1-6|TRBV10-3|-|-
TGTGCCATCACAGGGGATGATTCACCCCTCCACTTT
CAITGDDSPLHF
>TRBJ2-2|TRBV7-9|-|-
TGTGCCAGCAGCCCAACTAGCTTGGCCGGGGAGCTGTTTTTT
CASSPTSLAGELFF
>TRBJ2-7|TRBV4-2|-|-
TGTGCCAGCAGCCTTTATCAGGGTCTCGAGCAGTACTTC
CASSLYQGLEQYF
>TRBJ1-5|TRBV7-2|few|-
TGTGCCAGCAGCGTAAAGACAGGTAGCAATCAGCCCCAGCATTTT
CASSVKTGSNQPQHF
>TRBJ1-5|TRBV7-2|many|TRBD1
TGTGCCAGCAGCGAGTTGACAGGGAGACCGCCCCAGCATTTT
CASSELTGRPPQHF
>TRBJ2-7|TRBV5-6|few|-
TGTGCCAGCAGCTTGGTTAAGATCTACGAGCAGTACTTC
CASSLVKIYEQYF
>TRBJ2-3|TRBV29-1|-|-
TGCAGCGTCGCCCGCCCTTCTAGGGGATCGGATACGCAGTATTTT
CSVARPSRGSDTQYF
>TRBJ2-7|TRBV20-1|-|TRBD2
TGCAGTGCTAGAGATCTATGGGCTAGCGGGAGCAACTACGAGCAGTACTTC
CSARDLWASGSNYEQYF
>TRBJ2-7|TRBV7-9|-|-
TGTGCCAGTAGTCCCCGGGCGACCTCCTACGAGCAGTACTTC
CASSPRATSYEQYF
>TRBJ1-6|TRBV14|-|-
TGTGCCAGCAGCCAAGATTTCGGACGGAAAAATTCACCCCTCCACTTT
CASSQDFGRKNSPLHF
>TRBJ2-7|TRBV9|-|-
TGTGCCAGCAGCCCCCAGAGCGGCGACTACTCCTACGAGCGGTACTTC
CASSPQSGDYSYERYF
>TRBJ2-2|TRBV20-1|few|-
TGCAGTGCCCACCCTAACAGGGGAGGAACCGGGGAGCTGTTTTTT
CSAHPNRGGTGELFF
>TRBJ2-7|TRBV10-2|-|TRBD2
TGCGCCGGGACTAGCGCCACCTACGAGCAGTACTTC
CAGTSATYEQYF
>TRBJ2-7|TRBV29-1|many|TRBD1
TGCAGCGCTAGGACAGGCCCCTACGAGCAGTACTTC
CSARTGPYEQYF
>TRBJ1-5|TRBV10-3|-|TRBD1
TGTGCCAGCAGAGGCACGGGACAGGGGTTGTATCAGCCCCAGCATTTT
CASRGTGQGLYQPQHF
>TRBJ1-2|TRBV12-3/TRBV12-4|few|-
TGTGCCAGCAGTTTAGTGGCCACCTACTATGGCTACACCTTC
CASSLVATYYGYTF
>TRBJ1-5|TRBV7-8|few|-
TGTGCCAGCAGCCTAACGGGACCGATAATTTATAGCAATCAGCCCCAGCATTTT
CASSLTGPIIYSNQPQHF
>TRBJ1-1|TRBV20-1|once|TRBD1
TGCAGCTTGGAGGGGACAGGGCGGCGGGGCACTGAAGCTTTCTTT
CSLEGTGRRGTEAFF
>TRBJ1-1|TRBV10-3|-|TRBD1
TGTGCCATCAGCTCCACCCGGGACAGGGGGAAGGATGAAGCTTTCTTT
CAISSTRDRGKDEAFF
>TRBJ2-2|TRBV25-1|many|-
TGTGCCAGCAGTGATTACAGGGACCCGGCCGGGGAGCTGTTTTTT
CASSDYRDPAGELFF
>TRBJ1-3|TRBV6-4|-|TRBD1
TGTGCCAGCAGCGAGGGACAGGGCCCTGGAAACACCATATATTTT
CASSEGQGPGNTIYF
>TRBJ2-7|TRBV2|few|TRBD1
TGTGCCACCAGACAGGGTGCCTCCTACGAGCAGTACTTC
CATRQGASYEQYF
>TRBJ2-7|TRBV7-2|-|-
TGTGCCAGCAGCTTAGCGCGTCTGGAGTACGAGCAGTACTTC
CASSLARLEYEQYF
>TRBJ2-2|TRBV25-1|-|-
TGTGCCAGCAGTTTAGGGGGTACGGGGACCGGGGAGCTGTTTTTT
CASSLGGTGTGELFF
>TRBJ2-7|TRBV7-9|few|-
TGCGCCAGCAGCCAATGGGCGGGACTGGCCCCCTACGAGCAGTACTTC
CASSQWAGLAPYEQYF
>TRBJ1-4|TRBV7-2|-|TRBD1
TGTGCCAGCAGCTTAGCGCGGGGACAGACTGAAAAACTGTTTTTT
CASSLARGQTEKLFF
>TRBJ1-1|TRBV5-5|-|-
TGTGCCAGCATCGACACCGGGAAGGGTGACACTGAAGCTTTCTTT
CASIDTGKGDTEAFF
>TRBJ2-7|TRBV10-1|-|-
TGCGCCAGCAGTGAGTCCGTCTACGAGCAGTACTTC
CASSESVYEQYF
>TRBJ1-1|TRBV4-3|-|-
TGCGCCAGCAGCCAAGATCTCGTGGCAGAAGCTTTCTTT
CASSQDLVAEAFF
>TRBJ2-5|TRBV19|-|-
TGTGCCAGTAGTCGATCCGGAGCCGCTTTCCAAGAGACCCAGTACTTC
CASSRSGAAFQETQYF
>TRBJ2-7|TRBV6-5|few|-
TGTGCCAGCAGCTTACAGGGCTATGACGAGCAGTACTTC
CASSLQGYDEQYF
>TRBJ1-1|TRBV5-4|few|-
TGTGCCAGCAGCTTGTCGCACAGCGAAACGAACACTGAAGCTTTCTTT
CASSLSHSETNTEAFF